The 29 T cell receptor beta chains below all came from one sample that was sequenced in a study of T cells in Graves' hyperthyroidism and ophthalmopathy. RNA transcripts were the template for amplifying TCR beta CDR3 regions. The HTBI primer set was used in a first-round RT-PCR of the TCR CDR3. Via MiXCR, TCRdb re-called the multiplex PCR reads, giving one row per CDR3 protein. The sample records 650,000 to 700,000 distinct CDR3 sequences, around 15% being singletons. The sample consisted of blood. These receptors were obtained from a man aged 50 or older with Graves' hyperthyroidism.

The CDR3, as DNA: TGTGCCAGCAGTTTTTTAGCGGAAGACCAAGAGACCCAGTACTTC. It translates to CASSFLAEDQETQYF. This chain links TRBV28 with TRBJ2-5, with D perhaps TRBD2 (6 bases). Germline CDR1 and CDR2: MDHEN and SYDVKM. The CDR3 is made up of 15 amino acids. The V and J ends lost 3 bases and 0 bases respectively, with 11 bases between them.

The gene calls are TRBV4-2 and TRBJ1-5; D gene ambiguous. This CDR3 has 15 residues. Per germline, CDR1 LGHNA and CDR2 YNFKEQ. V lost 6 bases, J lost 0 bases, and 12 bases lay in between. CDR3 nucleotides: TGTGCCAGCAGGGCGACGGGGAATAGCAATCAGCCCCAGCATTTT. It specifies CASRATGNSNQPQHF.

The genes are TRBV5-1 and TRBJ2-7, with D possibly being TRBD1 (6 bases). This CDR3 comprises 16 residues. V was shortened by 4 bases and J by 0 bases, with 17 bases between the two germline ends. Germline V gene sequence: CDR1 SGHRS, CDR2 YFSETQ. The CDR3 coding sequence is TGCGCCAGCAGCCAGAACCGGGACACCGCCTCCTACGAGCAGTACTTC. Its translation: CASSQNRDTASYEQYF.

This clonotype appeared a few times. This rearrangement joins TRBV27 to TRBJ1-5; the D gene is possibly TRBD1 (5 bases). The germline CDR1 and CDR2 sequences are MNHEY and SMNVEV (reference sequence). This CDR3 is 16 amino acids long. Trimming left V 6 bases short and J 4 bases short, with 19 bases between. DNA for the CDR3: TGTGCCAGCAGCCTGGAGGGAAGAGGGGTAAATCAGCCCCAGCATTTT. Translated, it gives CASSLEGRGVNQPQHF.

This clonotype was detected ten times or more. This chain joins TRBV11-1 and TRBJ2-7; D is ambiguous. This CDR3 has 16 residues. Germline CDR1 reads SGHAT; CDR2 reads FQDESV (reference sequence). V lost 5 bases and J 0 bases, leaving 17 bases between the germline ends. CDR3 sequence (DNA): TGTGCCAGCAGCCCCCCCGAAGCGTTCTACTCCTACGAGCAGTACTTC. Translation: CASSPPEAFYSYEQYF. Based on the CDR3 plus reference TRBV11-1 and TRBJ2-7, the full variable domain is EAEVAQSPRYKITEKSQAVAFWCDPISGHATLYWYRQILGQGPELLVQFQDESVVDDSQLPKDRFSAERLKGVDSTLKIQPAELGDSAMYLCASSPPEAFYSYEQYFGPGTRLTVT.

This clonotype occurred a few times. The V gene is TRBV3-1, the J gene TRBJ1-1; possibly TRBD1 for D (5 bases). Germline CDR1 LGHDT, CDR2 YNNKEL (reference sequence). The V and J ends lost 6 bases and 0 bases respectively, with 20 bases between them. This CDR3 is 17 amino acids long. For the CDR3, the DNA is TGTGCCAGCAGTCCTAGAGGGGAATCTTTAATGAACACTGAAGCTTTCTTT. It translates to CASSPRGESLMNTEAFF.

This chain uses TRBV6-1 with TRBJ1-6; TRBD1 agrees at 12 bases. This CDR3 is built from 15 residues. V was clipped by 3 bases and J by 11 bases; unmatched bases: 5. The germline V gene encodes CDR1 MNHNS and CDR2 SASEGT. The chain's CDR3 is CASSEGTGGLAPLHF. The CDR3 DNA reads TGTGCCAGCAGTGAGGGGACAGGGGGCCTCGCACCCCTCCACTTT.

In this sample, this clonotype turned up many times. CDR3: CSALASGLYTGELFF. DNA of the CDR3: TGCAGTGCGTTAGCTAGCGGCCTTTACACCGGGGAGCTGTTTTTT. The genes are TRBV20-1 and TRBJ2-2, with TRBD2 identical over 7 bases. The CDR3 is 15 amino acids. The ends lost 6 bases at V and 3 bases at J; junction bases unmatched: 10. Germline V lookup: CDR1 DFQATT, CDR2 SNEGSKA (reference sequence).

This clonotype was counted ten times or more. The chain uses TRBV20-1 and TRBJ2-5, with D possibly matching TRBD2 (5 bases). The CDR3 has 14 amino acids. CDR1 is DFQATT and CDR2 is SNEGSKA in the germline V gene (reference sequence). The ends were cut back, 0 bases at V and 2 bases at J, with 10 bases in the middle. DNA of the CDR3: TGCAGTGCTAGAGATTTAACGGGACAAGAGACCCAGTACTTC. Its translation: CSARDLTGQETQYF.

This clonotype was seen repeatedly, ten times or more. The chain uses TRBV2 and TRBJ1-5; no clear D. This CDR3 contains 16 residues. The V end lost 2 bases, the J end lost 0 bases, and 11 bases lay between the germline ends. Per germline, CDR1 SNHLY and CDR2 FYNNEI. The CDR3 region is CASSEWWMNSNQPQHF. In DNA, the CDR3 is TGTGCCAGCAGTGAATGGTGGATGAATAGCAATCAGCCCCAGCATTTT.

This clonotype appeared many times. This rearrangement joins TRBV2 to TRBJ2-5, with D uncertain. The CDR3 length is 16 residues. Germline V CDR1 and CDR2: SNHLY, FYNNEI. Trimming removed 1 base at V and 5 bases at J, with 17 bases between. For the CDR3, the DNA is TGTGCCAGCAGTGAAGTGGTGCGGAAGAACGGGGAGACCCAGTACTTC. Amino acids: CASSEVVRKNGETQYF.

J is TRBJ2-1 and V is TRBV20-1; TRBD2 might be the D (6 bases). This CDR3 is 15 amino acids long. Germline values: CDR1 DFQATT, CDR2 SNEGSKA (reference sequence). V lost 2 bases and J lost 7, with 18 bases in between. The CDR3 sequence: CSARSWDFPGNEQFF. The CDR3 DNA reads TGCAGTGCTAGATCGTGGGACTTCCCGGGTAATGAGCAGTTCTTC.

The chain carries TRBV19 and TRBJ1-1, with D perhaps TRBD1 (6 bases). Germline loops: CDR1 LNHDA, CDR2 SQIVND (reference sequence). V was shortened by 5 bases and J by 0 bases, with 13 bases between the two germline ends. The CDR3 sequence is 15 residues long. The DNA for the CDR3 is TGTGCCAGTAGTGCCACCGGGACACTGAACACTGAAGCTTTCTTT. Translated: CASSATGTLNTEAFF.

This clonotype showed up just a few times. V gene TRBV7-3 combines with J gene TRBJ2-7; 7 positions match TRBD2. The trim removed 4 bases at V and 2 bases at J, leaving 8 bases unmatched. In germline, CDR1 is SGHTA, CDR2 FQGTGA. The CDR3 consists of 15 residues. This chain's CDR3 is CASSSFGGNAYEQYF. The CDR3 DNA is TGTGCCAGCAGCTCCTTCGGGGGGAATGCCTACGAGCAGTACTTC.

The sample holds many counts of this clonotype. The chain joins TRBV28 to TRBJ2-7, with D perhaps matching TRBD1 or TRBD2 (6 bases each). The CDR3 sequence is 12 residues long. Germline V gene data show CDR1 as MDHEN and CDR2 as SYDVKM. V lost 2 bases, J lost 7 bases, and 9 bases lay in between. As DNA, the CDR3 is TGTGCCAGCAGTTTACAGGGGAGGGAGCAGTACTTC. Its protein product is CASSLQGREQYF.

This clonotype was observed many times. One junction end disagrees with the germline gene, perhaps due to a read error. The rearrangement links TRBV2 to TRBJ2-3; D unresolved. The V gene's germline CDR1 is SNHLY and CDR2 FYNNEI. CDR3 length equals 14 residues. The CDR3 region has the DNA TGTGCCAACAGTGAACGGCAGGACACAGATACGCAGTATTTT. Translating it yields CANSERQDTDTQYF.

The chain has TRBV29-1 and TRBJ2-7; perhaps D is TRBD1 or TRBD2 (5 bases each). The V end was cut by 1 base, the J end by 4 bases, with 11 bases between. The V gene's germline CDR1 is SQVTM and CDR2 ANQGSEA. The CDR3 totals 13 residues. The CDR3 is CSVEVLGEYEQYF. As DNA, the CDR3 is TGCAGCGTTGAAGTGTTGGGGGAATACGAGCAGTACTTC.

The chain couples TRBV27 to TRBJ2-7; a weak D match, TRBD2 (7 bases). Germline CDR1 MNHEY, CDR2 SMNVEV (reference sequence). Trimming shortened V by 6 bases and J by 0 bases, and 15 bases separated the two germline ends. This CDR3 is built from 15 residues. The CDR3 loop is CASSWEGGTSYEQYF. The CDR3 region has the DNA TGTGCCAGCAGCTGGGAGGGGGGGACCTCCTACGAGCAGTACTTC.

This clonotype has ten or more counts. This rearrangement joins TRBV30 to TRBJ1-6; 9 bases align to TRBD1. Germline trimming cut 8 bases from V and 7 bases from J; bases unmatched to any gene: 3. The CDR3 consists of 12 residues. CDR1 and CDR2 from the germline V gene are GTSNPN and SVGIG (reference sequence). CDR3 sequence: CAHDRGNSPLHF. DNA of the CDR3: TGTGCCCACGACAGGGGGAATTCACCCCTCCACTTT.

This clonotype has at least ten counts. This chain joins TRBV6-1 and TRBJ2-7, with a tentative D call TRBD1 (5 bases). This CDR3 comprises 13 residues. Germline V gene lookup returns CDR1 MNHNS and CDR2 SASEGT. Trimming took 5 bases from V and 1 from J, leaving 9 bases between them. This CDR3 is CASSSRQSYEQYF. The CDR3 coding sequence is TGTGCCAGCAGTTCCCGACAGTCCTACGAGCAGTACTTC.

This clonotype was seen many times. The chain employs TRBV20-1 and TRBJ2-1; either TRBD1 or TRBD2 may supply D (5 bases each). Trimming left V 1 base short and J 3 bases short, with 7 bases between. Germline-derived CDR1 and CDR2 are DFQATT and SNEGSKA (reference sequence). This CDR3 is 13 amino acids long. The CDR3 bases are TGCAGTGCTAGAGGGGACGGCTACAATGAGCAGTTCTTC. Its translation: CSARGDGYNEQFF.

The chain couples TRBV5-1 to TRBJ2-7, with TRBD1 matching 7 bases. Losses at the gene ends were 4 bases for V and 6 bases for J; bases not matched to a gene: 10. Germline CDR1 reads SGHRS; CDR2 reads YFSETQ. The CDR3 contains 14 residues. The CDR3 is CASSEGQVVFEQYF. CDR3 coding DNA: TGCGCCAGCAGCGAAGGACAGGTAGTGTTCGAGCAGTACTTC.

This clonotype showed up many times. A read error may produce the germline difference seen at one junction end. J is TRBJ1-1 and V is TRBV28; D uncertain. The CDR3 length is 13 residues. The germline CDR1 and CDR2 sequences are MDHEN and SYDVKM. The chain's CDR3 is CASSPVGNAEAFF. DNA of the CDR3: TGTGCCAGCAGTCCCGTCGGGAACGCTGAAGCTTTCTTT.

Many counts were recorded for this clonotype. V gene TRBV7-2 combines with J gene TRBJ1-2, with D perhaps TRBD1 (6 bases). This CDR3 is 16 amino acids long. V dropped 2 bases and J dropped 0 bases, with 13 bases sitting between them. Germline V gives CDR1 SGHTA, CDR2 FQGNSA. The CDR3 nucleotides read TGTGCCAGCAGCTTATACGCCCGGACAGCTAACTATGGCTACACCTTC. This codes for CASSLYARTANYGYTF.

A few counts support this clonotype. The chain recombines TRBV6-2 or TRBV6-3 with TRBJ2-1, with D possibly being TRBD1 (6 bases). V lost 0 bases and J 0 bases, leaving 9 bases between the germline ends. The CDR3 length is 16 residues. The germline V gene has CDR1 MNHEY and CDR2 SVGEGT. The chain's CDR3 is CASSYSPGDSYNEQFF. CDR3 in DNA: TGTGCCAGCAGTTACTCCCCAGGGGACTCCTACAATGAGCAGTTCTTC.

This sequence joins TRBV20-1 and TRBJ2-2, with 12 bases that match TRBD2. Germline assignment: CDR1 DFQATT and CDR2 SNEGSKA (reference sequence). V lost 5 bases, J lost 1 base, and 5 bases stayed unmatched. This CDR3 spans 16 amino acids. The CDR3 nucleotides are TGCAGTGCTTTTAGACTAGCGGGAGAGAACACCGGGGAGCTGTTTTTT. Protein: CSAFRLAGENTGELFF.

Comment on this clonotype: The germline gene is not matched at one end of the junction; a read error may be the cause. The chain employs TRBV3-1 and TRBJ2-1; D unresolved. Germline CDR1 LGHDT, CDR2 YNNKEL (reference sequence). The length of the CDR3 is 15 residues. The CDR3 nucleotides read TGTGCCAGCAGCCAAGATTATAACCCGAACAATGAGCAGCTCTTC. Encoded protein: CASSQDYNPNNEQLF.

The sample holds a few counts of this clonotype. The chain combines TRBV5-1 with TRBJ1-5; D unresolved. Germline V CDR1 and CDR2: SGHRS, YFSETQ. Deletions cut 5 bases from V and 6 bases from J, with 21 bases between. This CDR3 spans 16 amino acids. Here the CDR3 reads CASSLLGTWNGQPQHF. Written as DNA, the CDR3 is TGCGCCAGCAGTTTGCTCGGCACTTGGAACGGTCAGCCCCAGCATTTT.

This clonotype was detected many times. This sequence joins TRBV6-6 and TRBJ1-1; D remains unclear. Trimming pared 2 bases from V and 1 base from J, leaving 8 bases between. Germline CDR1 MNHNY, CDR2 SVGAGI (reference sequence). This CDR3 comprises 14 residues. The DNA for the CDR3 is TGTGCCAGCAGTTACGTATGGGGGAACACTGAAGCTTTCTTT. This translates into CASSYVWGNTEAFF.